The 7 T cell receptor beta chains below come from one sample, sequenced in a study of shared clonotypes between healthy human individuals. TCRdb keeps only in-frame clones here, not all; method: immunoSEQ multiplex PCR. The sample contains around 450,000 clones, roughly three quarters of which appear only once. Sequencing was performed on PBMCs. The receptors were sampled from a woman aged 40 to 55 in good health. Some clones in this sample may be carry-over from other donors' samples.

The chain recombines TRBV6-1 with TRBJ2-1; the match to TRBD2 covers 9 bases. Germline loops: CDR1 MNHNS, CDR2 SASEGT. Trimming removed 5 bases from V and 0 bases from J; junction bases left unmatched: 2. The CDR3 has 15 residues. The CDR3 loop is CASSKLAGSYNEQFF. CDR3 coding DNA: TGTGCCAGCAGTAAACTAGCGGGCTCCTACAATGAGCAGTTCTTC.

The V call is TRBV27, the J call TRBJ2-7, with 8 bases that match TRBD1. Trimming removed 5 bases from V and 2 bases from J; junction bases left unmatched: 5. Germline CDR1 reads MNHEY; CDR2 reads SMNVEV (reference sequence). The CDR3 runs to 14 residues. CDR3 DNA sequence: TGTGCCAGCAGTCTGACAGGGGACCCCTACGAGCAGTACTTC. This translates into CASSLTGDPYEQYF.

The CDR3 is CASSQLGTDTQYF. The CDR3 DNA reads TGTGCCAGCAGCCAACTTGGCACAGATACGCAGTATTTT. The rearrangement links TRBV11-2 to TRBJ2-3; D call uncertain. The V gene lost 5 bases and the J gene lost 1 base, with 7 bases spanning the gap. The CDR3 has 13 residues. CDR1 is SGHAT and CDR2 is FQNNGV in the germline V gene.

The chain uses TRBV4-1 and TRBJ1-2, with D unclear. The CDR3 length is 14 residues. V gave up 0 bases and J gave up 4 bases, with 9 bases separating them. CDR1 is MGHRA, CDR2 YSYEKL, per germline. The CDR3 nucleotides are TGCGCCAGCAGCCAAGAGGGCGGCTTCTATGGCTACACCTTC. Its protein is CASSQEGGFYGYTF.

V is TRBV18 and J is TRBJ1-2; possible D gene TRBD1, 6 bases. The CDR3 sequence is 18 residues long. V was cut by 3 bases and J by 3 bases, with 23 bases left in between. Germline V gene lookup returns CDR1 KGHSH and CDR2 LQKENI. Written as DNA, the CDR3 is TGTGCCAGCTCACCCCCCGAGGGGGGCGCGGGTTTGGACTATGGCTACACCTTC. This encodes CASSPPEGGAGLDYGYTF.

The V call is TRBV5-1, the J call TRBJ2-3; 9 bases align to TRBD2. The CDR3 runs 19 residues. Germline V gives CDR1 SGHRS, CDR2 YFSETQ. V was pared by 4 bases and J by 3 bases, with 18 bases of the junction left unmatched. Written as DNA, the CDR3 is TGCGCCAGCAGCCCCCGTCCAGCGGGAGGTTCGTCTTATACAGATACGCAGTATTTT. Its protein is CASSPRPAGGSSYTDTQYF.

The chain joins TRBV6-6 to TRBJ1-1; D unclear. The germline CDR1 and CDR2 sequences are MNHNY and SVGAGI (reference sequence). This CDR3 is 14 amino acids long. V was clipped by 2 bases and J by 4 bases, with 11 bases between them. The DNA for the CDR3 is TGTGCCAGCAGTTACCCGGGGAAGGGCACTGAAGCTTTCTTT. Translated, it gives CASSYPGKGTEAFF.